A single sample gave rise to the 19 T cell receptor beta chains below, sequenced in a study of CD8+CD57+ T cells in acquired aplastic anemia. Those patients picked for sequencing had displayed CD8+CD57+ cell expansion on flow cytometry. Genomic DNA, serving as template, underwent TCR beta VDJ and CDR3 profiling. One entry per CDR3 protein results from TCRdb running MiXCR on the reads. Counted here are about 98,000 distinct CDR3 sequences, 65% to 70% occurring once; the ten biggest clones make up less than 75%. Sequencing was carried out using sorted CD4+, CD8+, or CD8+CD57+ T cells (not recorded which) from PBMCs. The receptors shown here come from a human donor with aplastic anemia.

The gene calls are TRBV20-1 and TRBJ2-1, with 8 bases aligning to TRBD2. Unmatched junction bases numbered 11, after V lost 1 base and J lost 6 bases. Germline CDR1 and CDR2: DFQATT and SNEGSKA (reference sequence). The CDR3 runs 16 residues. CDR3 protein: CSARVIGRGDVNEQFF. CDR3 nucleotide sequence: TGCAGTGCTAGAGTCATCGGGCGGGGGGACGTCAATGAGCAGTTCTTC.

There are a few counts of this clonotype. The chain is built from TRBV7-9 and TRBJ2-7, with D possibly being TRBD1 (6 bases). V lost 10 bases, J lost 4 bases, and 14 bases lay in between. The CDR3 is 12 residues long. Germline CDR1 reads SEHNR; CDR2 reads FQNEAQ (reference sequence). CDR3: CAIDRSRYEQYF. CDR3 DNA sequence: TGTGCCATCGACAGGTCAAGGTACGAGCAGTACTTC.

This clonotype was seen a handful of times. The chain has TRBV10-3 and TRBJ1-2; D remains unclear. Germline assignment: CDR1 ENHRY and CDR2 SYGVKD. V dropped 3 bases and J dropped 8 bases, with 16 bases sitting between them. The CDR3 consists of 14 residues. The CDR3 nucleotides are TGTGCCATCAGTGACGGGGTGTCTAGTTTCGGCTACACCTTC. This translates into CAISDGVSSFGYTF.

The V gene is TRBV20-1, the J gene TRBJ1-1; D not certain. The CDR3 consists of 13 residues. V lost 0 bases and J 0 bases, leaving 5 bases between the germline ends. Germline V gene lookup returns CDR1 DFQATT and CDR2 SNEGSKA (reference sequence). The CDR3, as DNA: TGCAGTGCTAGAGACCCCCTGAACACTGAAGCTTTCTTT. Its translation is CSARDPLNTEAFF.

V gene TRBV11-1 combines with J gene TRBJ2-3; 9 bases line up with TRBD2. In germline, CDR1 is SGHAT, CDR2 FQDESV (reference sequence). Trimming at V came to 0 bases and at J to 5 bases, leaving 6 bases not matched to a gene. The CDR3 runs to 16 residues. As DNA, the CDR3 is TGTGCCAGCAGCTTAGCCCCTCTAGCGGGAAGAGATACGCAGTATTTT. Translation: CASSLAPLAGRDTQYF.

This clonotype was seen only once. The CDR3 nucleotides read TGCAGTGCTTTAGGCGATACGCAGTATTTT. Translated: CSALGDTQYF. This rearrangement joins TRBV20-1 to TRBJ2-3; D remains ambiguous. The CDR3 is 10 residues long. The V end lost 5 bases, the J end lost 6 bases, and 6 bases lay between the germline ends. CDR1 and CDR2 (germline): DFQATT, SNEGSKA (reference sequence).

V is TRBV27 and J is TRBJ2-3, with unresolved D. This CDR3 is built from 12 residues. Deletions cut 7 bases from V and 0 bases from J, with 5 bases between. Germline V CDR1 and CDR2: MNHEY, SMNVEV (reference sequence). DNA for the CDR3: TGTGCCAGCAACTCTAGCACAGATACGCAGTATTTT. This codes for CASNSSTDTQYF.

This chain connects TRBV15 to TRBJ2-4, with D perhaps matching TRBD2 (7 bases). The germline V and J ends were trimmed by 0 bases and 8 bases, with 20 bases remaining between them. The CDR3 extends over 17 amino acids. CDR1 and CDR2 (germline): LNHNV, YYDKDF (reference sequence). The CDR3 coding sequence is TGTGCCACCAGCAGAGATTTCGGGGGGCTAATGGTTGACATTCAGTACTTC. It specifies CATSRDFGGLMVDIQYF.

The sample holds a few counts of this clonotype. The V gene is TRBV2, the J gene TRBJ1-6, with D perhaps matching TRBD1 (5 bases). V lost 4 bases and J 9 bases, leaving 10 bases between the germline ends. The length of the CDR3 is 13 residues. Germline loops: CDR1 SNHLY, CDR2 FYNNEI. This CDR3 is CASSGPGSSPLHF. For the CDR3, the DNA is TGTGCCAGCAGTGGGCCAGGGTCTTCACCCCTCCACTTT.

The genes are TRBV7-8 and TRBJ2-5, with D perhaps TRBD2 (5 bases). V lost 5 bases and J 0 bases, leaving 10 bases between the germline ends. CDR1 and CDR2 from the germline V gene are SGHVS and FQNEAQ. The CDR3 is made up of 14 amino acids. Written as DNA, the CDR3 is TGTGCCAGCAGCCGTCCGGGAAACCAAGAGACCCAGTACTTC. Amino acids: CASSRPGNQETQYF.

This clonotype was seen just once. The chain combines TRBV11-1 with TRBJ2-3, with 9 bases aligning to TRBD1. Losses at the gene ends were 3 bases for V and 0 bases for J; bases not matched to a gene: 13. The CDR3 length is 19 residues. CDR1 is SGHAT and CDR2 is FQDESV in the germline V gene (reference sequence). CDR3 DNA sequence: TGTGCCAGCAGCTTCCCCGGGACAGGGATTACCTCTAGCACAGATACGCAGTATTTT. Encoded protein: CASSFPGTGITSSTDTQYF.

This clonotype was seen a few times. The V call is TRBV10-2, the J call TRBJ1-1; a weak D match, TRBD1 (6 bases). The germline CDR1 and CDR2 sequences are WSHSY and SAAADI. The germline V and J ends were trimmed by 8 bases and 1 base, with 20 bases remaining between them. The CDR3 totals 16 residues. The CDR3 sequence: CASLSKWGQSNTEAFF. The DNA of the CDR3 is TGCGCCAGCCTATCTAAATGGGGACAATCGAACACTGAAGCTTTCTTT.

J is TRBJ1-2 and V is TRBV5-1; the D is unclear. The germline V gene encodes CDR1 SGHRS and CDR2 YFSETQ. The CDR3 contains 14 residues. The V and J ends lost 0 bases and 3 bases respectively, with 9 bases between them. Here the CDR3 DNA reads TGCGCCAGCAGCTTGGAAGGGATGGACTATGGCTACACCTTC. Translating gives CASSLEGMDYGYTF.

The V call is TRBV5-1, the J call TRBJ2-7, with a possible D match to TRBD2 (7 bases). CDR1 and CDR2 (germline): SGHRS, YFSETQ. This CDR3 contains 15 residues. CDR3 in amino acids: CGRGQSGDPTYEQYF. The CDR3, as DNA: TGCGGGAGGGGACAAAGCGGGGACCCTACCTACGAGCAGTACTTC.

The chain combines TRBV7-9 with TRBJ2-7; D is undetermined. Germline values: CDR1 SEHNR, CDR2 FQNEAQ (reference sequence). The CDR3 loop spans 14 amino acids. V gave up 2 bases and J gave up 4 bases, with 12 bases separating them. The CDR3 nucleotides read TGTGCCAGCAGCTTAATGGTTGGGCAGTACGAGCAGTACTTC. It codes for CASSLMVGQYEQYF. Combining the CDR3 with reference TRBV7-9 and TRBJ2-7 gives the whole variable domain DTGVSQNPRHKITKRGQNVTFRCDPISEHNRLYWYRQTLGQGPEFLTYFQNEAQLEKSRLLSDRFSAERPKGSFSTLEIQRTEQGDSAMYLCASSLMVGQYEQYFGPGTRLTVT.

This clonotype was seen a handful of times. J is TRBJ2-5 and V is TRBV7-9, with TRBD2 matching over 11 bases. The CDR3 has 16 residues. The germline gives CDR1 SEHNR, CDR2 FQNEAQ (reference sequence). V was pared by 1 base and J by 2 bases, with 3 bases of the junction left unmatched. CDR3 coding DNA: TGTGCCAGCAGCTTAGTCCTAGCGGGAGGACAAGAGACCCAGTACTTC. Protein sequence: CASSLVLAGGQETQYF.

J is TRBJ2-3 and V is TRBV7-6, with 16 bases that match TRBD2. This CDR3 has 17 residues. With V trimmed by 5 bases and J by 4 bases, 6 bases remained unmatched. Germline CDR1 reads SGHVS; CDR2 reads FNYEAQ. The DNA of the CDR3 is TGTGCCAGCAGCCCTGGGACTAGCGGGGGGGACGCAGATACGCAGTATTTT. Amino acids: CASSPGTSGGDADTQYF.

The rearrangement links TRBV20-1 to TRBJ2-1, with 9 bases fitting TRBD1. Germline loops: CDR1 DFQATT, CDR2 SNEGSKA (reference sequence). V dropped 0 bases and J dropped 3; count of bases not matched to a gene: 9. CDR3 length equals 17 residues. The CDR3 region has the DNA TGCAGTGCTAGAGATCTCTCGGGACAGGGTATCTACAATGAGCAGTTCTTC. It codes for CSARDLSGQGIYNEQFF.

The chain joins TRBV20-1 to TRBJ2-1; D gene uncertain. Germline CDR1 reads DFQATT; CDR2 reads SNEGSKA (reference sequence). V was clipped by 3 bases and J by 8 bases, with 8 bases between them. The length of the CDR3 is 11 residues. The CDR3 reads CSARVVDEQFF. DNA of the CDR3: TGCAGTGCTAGGGTGGTTGATGAGCAGTTCTTC.